The 4 T cell receptor beta chains in this list originate from one sample, sequenced in a study of blood T cells in healthy people across ages. A sample-barcoded 5' primer and a J-beta primer mix were used in a second PCR of roughly 7 to 12 cycles. TCRdb used MiXCR to reprocess the 5' RACE reads, holding one entry per CDR3 protein. In the table there are about 720,000 distinct CDR3 sequences, 22% of which are singletons. Source material: blood. Receptors were obtained from a man between 65 and 79 years old in good health.

In this sample, this clonotype turned up many times. The V and J genes are TRBV11-2 and TRBJ2-7; 9 bases map to TRBD2. J lost 5 bases, V lost 11 bases, and 10 bases had no gene match. Germline V gene data show CDR1 as SGHAT and CDR2 as FQNNGV. The CDR3 covers 13 residues. CDR3 protein: CASKAGGSDEQYF. CDR3 nucleotides: TGTGCCTCTAAAGCGGGAGGTAGCGACGAGCAGTACTTC. Together with reference TRBV11-2 and TRBJ2-7, the CDR3 gives the full variable domain: EAGVAQSPRYKIIEKRQSVAFWCNPISGHATLYWYQQILGQGPKLLIQFQNNGVVDDSQLPKDRFSAERLKGVDSTLKIQPAKLEDSAVYLCASKAGGSDEQYFGPGTRLTVT.

This clonotype was observed a few times. This rearrangement joins TRBV24-1 to TRBJ2-1; D possibly matches TRBD1 or TRBD2 (6 bases each). CDR3 size: 16 residues. The germline gives CDR1 KGHDR, CDR2 SFDVKD. The V gene lost 1 base and the J gene lost 3 bases, with 12 bases spanning the gap. The CDR3 region is CATSDFRRGGYNEQFF. The CDR3 DNA sequence: TGTGCCACCAGTGATTTCCGCAGGGGAGGCTACAATGAGCAGTTCTTC.

The gene calls are TRBV6-1 and TRBJ2-3, with D perhaps being TRBD1 or TRBD2 (5 bases each). V was trimmed by 1 base and J by 4 bases, leaving 9 bases between them. Germline loops: CDR1 MNHNS, CDR2 SASEGT. CDR3 length: 14 residues. CDR3: CASSEGGVPDTQYF. The CDR3 bases are TGTGCCAGCAGTGAAGGAGGGGTTCCAGATACGCAGTATTTT.

This chain connects TRBV9 to TRBJ2-3, with D possibly being TRBD2 (7 bases). V dropped 4 bases and J dropped 0 bases, with 15 bases sitting between them. Per the germline V gene, CDR1 is SGDLS and CDR2 is YYNGEE. This CDR3 region has 16 residues. Here the CDR3 DNA reads TGTGCCAGCAGCCAGAGGGGGGGGGCTAGCACAGATACGCAGTATTTT. Its translation: CASSQRGGASTDTQYF.